This TCR beta chain was documented in a study of cytomegalovirus exposure and HLA in healthy donors. The PCR ran on 60 Vbeta and 13 Jbeta primers. The assay was immunoSEQ multiplex PCR, and TCRdb's table has in-frame clones only and misses some. The sample lists some 120,000 clones, roughly four fifths occurring once. CDR1 is MGHDK and CDR2 is SYGVNS in the germline V gene. V was clipped by 4 bases and J by 6 bases; unmatched bases: 2. CDR3 length equals 14 residues. This chain uses TRBV25-1 with TRBJ2-1; 11 nucleotides agree with TRBD2. Sequenced input: PBMCs. The TCR was taken from a man aged 25 to 45 in good health and CMV-seropositive. The CDR3 DNA follows: TGTGCCAGCAGTGTTAGCGGGAGGGCCAATGAGCAGTTCTTC. It codes for CASSVSGRANEQFF.